Described below is a single T cell receptor beta chain sequence and its context. It has no known antigen specificity. It has no much larger one-base neighbor in the sample; base qualities were not kept. These data belong to a study of CD8 T cells in Susac syndrome (dated by TCRdb to between 2018 and 2020). For the study in its entirety: Among the sequenced Susac syndrome patients, over five had clinically active disease and roughly 8 were in clinical remission. Susac syndrome patients were therapy-naive, on corticosteroids (some also receiving IVIg), or on IVIg alone at blood withdrawal. The study used repertoire sequencing to test whether antigen drove CD8+ T cell activation and differentiation in Susac syndrome. Findings and caveats that apply to the study as a whole: The TCR sequencing and HLA analysis was acknowledged to have included a relatively small number of individuals. No clonal expansion was detected in the CD4+ T cell repertoire of Susac syndrome patients.

RNA was extracted using the RNeasy kit, and about 0.5 to 1 microgram was reverse transcribed with random hexamers. The immunoSEQ multiplex PCR assay, covering 54 Vbeta and 13 Jbeta segments, was used to amplify TCR beta CDR3 regions. PCR amplification bias was corrected using a synthetic template baseline for primer optimization and computational correction. Processing in the source paper ran as follows. Reads were annotated to V, D and J genes according to IMGT and were analyzed with immunoSEQ Analyzer, with only productive sequences retained. To calculate clonality, Shannon entropy was normalized by log2 of the number of productive unique sequences and then subtracted from one. For each patient and control, public and private clones were evaluated among the 100 most prevalent clones. A clone was defined as Susac-specific if it was absent from the healthy and MS cohorts, from 950 to 1,300 published viral clones and from other ImmuneACCESS disease sequences. The public reads were quality trimmed at Q25 with fastp and then assembled into clones with MiXCR by TCRdb, keeping productive beta chains. Every distinct CDR3 protein forms one entry, paired with its most common genes and DNA. None of the V and J calls come from the authors' own analysis; TCRdb made them. Across this sample there are about 170,000 distinct CDR3 sequences, with about 96% seen only once. Approximately 0.12% of the sample rests with the top ten.

Peripheral blood CD8+ and CD4+ T cells from healthy donors, Susac syndrome patients and multiple sclerosis patients were profiled using high-throughput TCR beta sequencing. The Susac syndrome patients fulfilled recently defined diagnostic criteria for definite or probable disease. Bulk CD8+ and CD4+ T cells were purified by magnetic negative isolation, while CD8+ TEMRA cells were enriched using FACS. Blood was collected in EDTA tubes and processed within 24 hours, with PBMCs isolated through density gradient centrifugation. PBMCs intended for TCR sequencing were cryopreserved in liquid nitrogen and thawed later in a water bath at 37 degrees C. The sorted or isolated CD4+, CD8+ and CD8+ TEMRA cells had a purity of 90% or higher. The receptor comes from a human donor with Susac syndrome. The sequenced material came from CD4+ T cells from PBMCs.

The CDR3 reads as follows: CASREDTDTQYF. Read as DNA, the sequence is TGTGCCAGCCGGGAGGACACAGATACGCAGTATTTT. Recombination linked TRBV28 to TRBJ2-3, and 7 junctional nucleotides match TRBD2. The CDR3 runs 12 residues from the cysteine to the phenylalanine. Here the CDR3 DNA is all that survives: 36 bases in frame from base 1. The germline V gene specifies MDHEN as CDR1 and SYDVKM as CDR2. Here V drops 8 bases and J drops 2 bases, and the junction holds 1 base not matched to any gene.